Below are 26 T cell receptor beta chains sequenced from a single sample in a study of control samples from healthy donors and cancer patients. TCRdb's copy holds only in-frame clones and misses some; the assay was immunoSEQ multiplex PCR. The sample has 95,000 to 110,000 clones, about 89% seen once. Sequencing was carried out using PBMCs. The source is a man between 60 and 75 years old with lung cancer.

The chain joins TRBV19 to TRBJ1-2; D may be TRBD1 (6 bases). CDR3 length equals 16 residues. Germline V lookup: CDR1 LNHDA, CDR2 SQIVND (reference sequence). V lost 3 bases and J lost 2, with 16 bases in between. The CDR3 bases are TGTGCCAGTAGTATCGCACAGGGCGGGGGGAACTATGGCTACACCTTC. Translating gives CASSIAQGGGNYGYTF.

The chain uses TRBV2 and TRBJ1-1; 9 nucleotides line up with TRBD1. Trimming took 5 bases from V and 4 from J; bases not matched to a gene: 5. The germline gives CDR1 SNHLY, CDR2 FYNNEI. This CDR3 contains 14 residues. CDR3 coding DNA: TGTGCCAGCAGTCGGGACAGGGTAGGCACTGAAGCTTTCTTT. Protein sequence: CASSRDRVGTEAFF.

This sequence joins TRBV6-5 and TRBJ2-7; tentative D call: TRBD2 (5 bases). Trimming shortened V by 8 bases and J by 4 bases, and 18 bases separated the two germline ends. Per germline, CDR1 MNHEY and CDR2 SVGAGI. This CDR3 has 14 residues. The DNA for the CDR3 is TGTGCCAGCGGACGGGGAGCCGAAGGGTACGAGCAGTACTTC. This translates into CASGRGAEGYEQYF.

This clone was seen more than once but under ten times. The V call is TRBV3-1 (or the pseudogene TRBV3-2), the J call TRBJ1-5, with TRBD1 as a possible D gene (5 bases). There are 15 residues in the CDR3. V was pared by 2 bases and J by 1 base, with 9 bases between. Germline V gives CDR1 LGHDT, CDR2 YNNKEL (reference sequence). The CDR3 sequence: CASSQQGLSNQPQHF. Here the CDR3 DNA reads TGTGCCAGCAGCCAACAGGGCCTGAGCAATCAGCCCCAGCATTTT.

V and J are TRBV5-1 and TRBJ2-5; D is unresolved. Germline assignment: CDR1 SGHRS and CDR2 YFSETQ. This CDR3 contains 13 residues. V dropped 1 base and J dropped 4 bases, with 8 bases sitting between them. This CDR3 reads CASSLNYRETQYF. The CDR3 nucleotides read TGCGCCAGCAGCTTGAACTATCGAGAGACCCAGTACTTC.

Note on this clone: A junction end diverges from the germline sequence, so it may reflect a read error. The CDR3 bases are TGTGCCAGCAGCATTGACAGGCAGCCCCGGCATTTT. Protein product: CASSIDRQPRHF. This chain connects TRBV5-4 to TRBJ1-5; TRBD1 might be the D (6 bases). Germline values: CDR1 SGHNT, CDR2 YYREEE (reference sequence). This CDR3 region has 12 residues.

The rearrangement uses TRBV5-4 and TRBJ2-5; D gene ambiguous. From germline, CDR1 is SGHNT and CDR2 YYREEE (reference sequence). Trimming cost V 1 base and J 1 base, with 11 bases left between them. The CDR3 covers 15 residues. The CDR3 here is CASSLFVWRQETQYF. The DNA for the CDR3 is TGTGCCAGCAGCTTGTTCGTGTGGCGCCAAGAGACCCAGTACTTC. Using reference TRBV5-4 and TRBJ2-5 for the parts outside the CDR3, the full variable domain is ETGVTQSPTHLIKTRGQQVTLRCSSQSGHNTVSWYQQALGQGPQFIFQYYREEENGRGNFPPRFSGLQFPNYSSELNVNALELDDSALYLCASSLFVWRQETQYFGPGTRLLVL.

The chain couples TRBV18 to TRBJ2-7, with D hard to call. Per germline, CDR1 KGHSH and CDR2 LQKENI. The CDR3 extends over 13 amino acids. V lost 1 base, J lost 2 bases, and 6 bases lay in between. The CDR3 DNA is TGTGCCAGCTCACCACTCGCCGCCTACGAGCAGTACTTC. This translates into CASSPLAAYEQYF.

The chain uses TRBV7-2 and TRBJ2-1; D is ambiguous. The CDR3 is 13 amino acids. Germline CDR1 and CDR2: SGHTA and FQGNSA. Trimming took 1 base from V and 5 from J, leaving 6 bases between them. The CDR3 DNA follows: TGTGCCAGCAGCTTAGGGGTAGACAATGAGCAGTTCTTC. This translates into CASSLGVDNEQFF.

This chain joins TRBV24-1 and TRBJ2-2; TRBD1 agrees at 8 bases. This CDR3 is 16 amino acids long. Germline CDR1 and CDR2: KGHDR and SFDVKD. The ends lost 2 bases at V and 4 bases at J; junction bases unmatched: 5. CDR3 residues: CATSDWDRRGTGELFF. The CDR3 DNA sequence: TGTGCCACCAGTGATTGGGACAGGAGGGGCACCGGGGAGCTGTTTTTT.

V is TRBV19 and J is TRBJ1-2; the match to TRBD1 covers 7 bases. This CDR3 comprises 14 residues. Germline V CDR1 and CDR2: LNHDA, SQIVND (reference sequence). The trim removed 6 bases at V and 10 bases at J, leaving 14 bases unmatched. The CDR3 reads CASSQSRDRQSYTF. DNA for the CDR3: TGTGCCAGTAGCCAATCGCGGGACAGACAATCCTACACCTTC. Using reference TRBV19 and TRBJ1-2 for the parts outside the CDR3, the full variable domain is DGGITQSPKYLFRKEGQNVTLSCEQNLNHDAMYWYRQDPGQGLRLIYYSQIVNDFQKGDIAEGYSVSREKKESFPLTVTSAQKNPTAFYLCASSQSRDRQSYTFGSGTRLTVV.

This clone was counted between two and nine times. The chain employs TRBV6-5 and TRBJ1-3; D is ambiguous. The CDR3 covers 15 residues. V was pared by 5 bases and J by 4 bases, with 15 bases between. Germline CDR1 and CDR2: MNHEY and SVGAGI. As DNA, the CDR3 is TGTGCCAGCAGTCCCATGGGGAACGGAGGAAACACCATATATTTT. It is translated as CASSPMGNGGNTIYF.

The rearrangement joins TRBV5-1 to TRBJ1-3; D perhaps matches TRBD1 (6 bases). The CDR3 length is 15 residues. Trimming cost V 4 bases and J 0 bases, with 11 bases left between them. Germline V CDR1 and CDR2: SGHRS, YFSETQ. The CDR3 DNA follows: TGCGCCAGCAGCCTGGGGGCGGACTCTGGAAACACCATATATTTT. Its protein is CASSLGADSGNTIYF. The full variable domain, completed using reference TRBV5-1 and TRBJ1-3, is KAGVTQTPRYLIKTRGQQVTLSCSPISGHRSVSWYQQTPGQGLQFLFEYFSETQRNKGNFPGRFSGRQFSNSRSEMNVSTLELGDSALYLCASSLGADSGNTIYFGEGSWLTVV.

V and J are TRBV12-3 or TRBV12-4 and TRBJ2-7; D gene uncertain. V was cut by 7 bases and J by 11 bases, with 18 bases left in between. CDR3 length: 12 residues. CDR3 sequence (DNA): TGTGCCAGCAACCGCTCCCCCCAGAAGAAGTACTTC. Its protein product is CASNRSPQKKYF.

J is TRBJ1-2 and V is TRBV2, with 8 bases fitting TRBD1. This CDR3 is 13 amino acids long. In germline, CDR1 is SNHLY, CDR2 FYNNEI. V dropped 9 bases and J dropped 3; count of bases not matched to a gene: 6. CDR3 in amino acids: CARGQGRDYGYTF. The CDR3 bases are TGTGCCAGAGGACAGGGCAGAGACTATGGCTACACCTTC.

V is TRBV7-3 and J is TRBJ1-2; 9 nucleotides align to TRBD1. The germline V gene has CDR1 SGHTA and CDR2 FQGTGA. The CDR3 consists of 17 residues. The V and J ends lost 5 bases and 6 bases, in that order; junction bases with no gene match: 16. The CDR3 sequence is CASSNGQGSLAGHGYTF. CDR3 coding DNA: TGTGCCAGCAGCAACGGACAGGGGAGTTTGGCAGGGCATGGCTACACCTTC. Combining the CDR3 with reference TRBV7-3 and TRBJ1-2 gives the whole variable domain GAGVSQTPSNKVTEKGKYVELRCDPISGHTALYWYRQSLGQGPEFLIYFQGTGAADDSGLPNDRFFAVRPEGSVSTLKIQRTERGDSAVYLCASSNGQGSLAGHGYTFGSGTRLTVV.

This clone appeared once. The chain carries TRBV2 and TRBJ1-2, with TRBD1 matching 8 bases. The CDR3 sequence is 12 residues long. The ends lost 7 bases at V and 8 bases at J; junction bases unmatched: 6. Looked up from germline, CDR1 is SNHLY and CDR2 is FYNNEI. CDR3 sequence: CASTWTGYGYTF. The CDR3 DNA sequence: TGTGCCAGCACATGGACAGGGTACGGCTACACCTTC.

The chain has TRBV5-6 and TRBJ2-3; D gene ambiguous. From germline, CDR1 is SGHDT and CDR2 YYEEEE. This CDR3 contains 14 residues. V was trimmed by 4 bases and J by 5 bases, leaving 14 bases between them. The CDR3 reads CASSPPLPRDTQYF. DNA for the CDR3: TGTGCCAGCAGCCCACCCCTTCCCCGAGATACGCAGTATTTT.

The genes are TRBV5-1 and TRBJ2-2; 7 bases agree with TRBD1. Germline trimming cut 0 bases from V and 4 bases from J; bases unmatched to any gene: 6. CDR3 size: 16 residues. CDR1 SGHRS and CDR2 YFSETQ come from the germline V gene. CDR3 amino acids: CASSLAGDSRTGELFF. As DNA, the CDR3 is TGCGCCAGCAGCTTGGCCGGGGACAGTCGCACCGGGGAGCTGTTTTTT.

This chain joins TRBV27 and TRBJ1-1; 7 bases agree with TRBD1. Germline V CDR1 and CDR2: MNHEY, SMNVEV (reference sequence). V was pared by 1 base and J by 0 bases, with 11 bases of the junction left unmatched. CDR3 length equals 18 residues. CDR3 sequence (DNA): TGTGCCAGCAGTTTATTTAGCCGGGACAGACTCATGAACACTGAAGCTTTCTTT. Amino acid sequence: CASSLFSRDRLMNTEAFF.

The chain carries TRBV7-9 and TRBJ2-1; D ambiguous. The CDR3 totals 13 residues. Germline assignment: CDR1 SEHNR and CDR2 FQNEAQ (reference sequence). V was trimmed by 2 bases and J by 4 bases, leaving 6 bases between them. The CDR3 reads CASSLRTYNEQFF. In DNA, the CDR3 is TGTGCCAGCAGCTTAAGGACGTACAATGAGCAGTTCTTC.

The V gene is TRBV7-7, the J gene TRBJ2-1; no firm D call. There are 15 residues in the CDR3. Trimming took off 5 bases at V and 0 bases at J, with 11 bases between the two ends. Germline V CDR1 and CDR2: SSHAT, FNYEAQ (reference sequence). The CDR3 DNA sequence: TGTGCCAGCAGCCCGGACGCAAGCTCCTACAATGAGCAGTTCTTC. Translated, it gives CASSPDASSYNEQFF. Full variable domain (outside the CDR3, taken from reference TRBV7-7 and TRBJ2-1): GAGVSQSPRYKVTKRGQDVTLRCDPISSHATLYWYQQALGQGPEFLTYFNYEAQPDKSGLPSDRFSAERPEGSISTLTIQRTEQRDSAMYRCASSPDASSYNEQFFGPGTRLTVL.

The chain has TRBV6-5 and TRBJ1-1; D is possibly TRBD1 (5 bases). CDR3 length equals 12 residues. With 3 bases removed from V and 6 bases from J, the gap between germline ends came to 8 bases. Germline V gives CDR1 MNHEY, CDR2 SVGAGI. DNA for the CDR3: TGTGCCAGCAGTTATCAGGGCCCTGAAGCTTTCTTT. Protein sequence: CASSYQGPEAFF.

The genes are TRBV20-1 and TRBJ1-1; D is unclear. Germline CDR1 DFQATT, CDR2 SNEGSKA (reference sequence). V was trimmed by 5 bases and J by 0 bases, leaving 4 bases between them. This CDR3 spans 11 amino acids. This CDR3 reads CSAVMNTEAFF. The CDR3 DNA follows: TGCAGTGCTGTGATGAACACTGAAGCTTTCTTT.

This chain links TRBV27 with TRBJ1-1; D ambiguous. The CDR3 totals 16 residues. Germline V gene sequence: CDR1 MNHEY, CDR2 SMNVEV (reference sequence). The V end was cut by 5 bases, the J end by 6 bases, with 22 bases between. The CDR3 DNA sequence: TGTGCCAGCAGTCCCTTTCTGGGCGCCTCTGGGGCTGAAGCTTTCTTT. Amino acid sequence: CASSPFLGASGAEAFF.

The gene calls are TRBV9 and TRBJ2-6, with no clear D. V lost 6 bases, J lost 0 bases, and 10 bases lay in between. This CDR3 has 15 residues. CDR1 is SGDLS, CDR2 YYNGEE, per germline. The CDR3 region has the DNA TGTGCCAGCACCCCGACGGACTCTGGGGCCAACGTCCTGACTTTC. Its translation is CASTPTDSGANVLTF.